Presented here are 27 T cell receptor beta chains from one specimen sequenced in a study of shared clonotypes between healthy human individuals. Data came from immunoSEQ multiplex PCR; TCRdb stores just in-frame clones and leaves some out. This repertoire shows roughly 2 million clones, roughly 95% found once; its top ten account for 1.1%. CD8 cells regarded as naive lacked CD45RO, were positively chosen for CCR7, and omitted terminally differentiated effector memory CD45RA+ cells. Sequencing was done on a sample of naive CD8+ T cells sorted from blood. These receptors originate from a man between 18 and 29 years old in good health.

The V and J genes are TRBV29-1 and TRBJ2-3; no clear D. The CDR3 covers 13 residues. V gave up 3 bases and J gave up 1 base, with 8 bases separating them. The germline gives CDR1 SQVTM, CDR2 ANQGSEA. As DNA, the CDR3 is TGCAGCGTTGAGTTTATGCGCACAGATACGCAGTATTTT. Protein: CSVEFMRTDTQYF.

The chain links TRBV11-1 to TRBJ1-1; D is ambiguous. Looked up from germline, CDR1 is SGHAT and CDR2 is FQDESV (reference sequence). The CDR3 consists of 15 residues. The V gene lost 2 bases and the J gene lost 10 bases, with 20 bases spanning the gap. The CDR3 nucleotides read TGTGCCAGCAGCTTAACGGAAGGCAGCCCCATTAGAGCTTTCTTT. Protein sequence: CASSLTEGSPIRAFF.

The gene calls are TRBV19 and TRBJ2-5; D unclear. Germline V gene data show CDR1 as LNHDA and CDR2 as SQIVND (reference sequence). CDR3 length: 14 residues. V was clipped by 3 bases and J by 5 bases, with 13 bases between them. CDR3 sequence reads: CASSIPAEQETQYF. The DNA for the CDR3 is TGTGCCAGTAGTATCCCGGCCGAACAGGAGACCCAGTACTTC. The full variable domain, in which reference TRBV19 and TRBJ2-5 provide the parts outside the CDR3, is DGGITQSPKYLFRKEGQNVTLSCEQNLNHDAMYWYRQDPGQGLRLIYYSQIVNDFQKGDIAEGYSVSREKKESFPLTVTSAQKNPTAFYLCASSIPAEQETQYFGPGTRLLVL.

The V and J genes are TRBV2 and TRBJ2-5; perhaps TRBD1 as D (6 bases). CDR1 is SNHLY, CDR2 FYNNEI, per germline. The CDR3 extends over 13 amino acids. Trimming removed 6 bases from V and 4 bases from J, with 12 bases in between. The CDR3 nucleotides are TGTGCCAGCAGGTACAGGGTCGGAGAGACCCAGTACTTC. Protein product: CASRYRVGETQYF. The variable domain in full, with the rest retrieved from reference TRBV2 and TRBJ2-5, is EPEVTQTPSHQVTQMGQEVILRCVPISNHLYFYWYRQILGQKVEFLVSFYNNEISEKSEIFDDQFSVERPDGSNFTLKIRSTKLEDSAMYFCASRYRVGETQYFGPGTRLLVL.

This clone was seen a single time. The chain joins TRBV6-5 to TRBJ2-3; D not certain. The CDR3 is 13 residues long. Trimming cost V 6 bases and J 14 bases, with 21 bases left between them. Germline CDR1 is MNHEY and CDR2 is SVGAGI. The DNA of the CDR3 is TGTGCCAGCAGCAATCGTTCACCCCCAGTATTGTATTTT. Amino acids: CASSNRSPPVLYF.

The chain carries TRBV11-2 and TRBJ1-2; D is possibly TRBD1 (6 bases). Deletions cut 6 bases from V and 1 base from J, with 15 bases between. This CDR3 contains 15 residues. Germline loops: CDR1 SGHAT, CDR2 FQNNGV. CDR3 in DNA: TGTGCCAGCAGTGGGCCCGACAGGAATAACTATGGCTACACCTTC. Translated, it gives CASSGPDRNNYGYTF.

The chain has TRBV19 and TRBJ1-1; 8 positions match TRBD1. V was pared by 5 bases and J by 1 base, with 9 bases of the junction left unmatched. CDR1 is LNHDA, CDR2 SQIVND, per germline (reference sequence). This CDR3 comprises 16 residues. CDR3 coding DNA: TGTGCCAGTAGTCTCCAGATGACAGGGGCGAACACTGAAGCTTTCTTT. Its translation: CASSLQMTGANTEAFF.

The chain employs TRBV28 and TRBJ2-3, with D maybe TRBD1 (6 bases). This CDR3 comprises 14 residues. V lost 1 base and J lost 4, with 9 bases in between. Germline CDR1 is MDHEN and CDR2 is SYDVKM. CDR3 protein: CASSLYRQADTQYF. CDR3 DNA: TGTGCCAGCAGTTTATACAGACAGGCAGATACGCAGTATTTT.

This chain connects TRBV7-9 to TRBJ2-3; TRBD1 might be the D (6 bases). From germline, CDR1 is SEHNR and CDR2 FQNEAQ (reference sequence). Trimming stripped 5 bases from V and 3 bases from J, with 15 bases between. The CDR3 sequence is 15 residues long. DNA for the CDR3: TGTGCCAGCAGCGACACAGGGACCCTGACAGATACGCAGTATTTT. It translates to CASSDTGTLTDTQYF.

This chain links TRBV25-1 with TRBJ2-5; TRBD2 is a possible D gene (7 bases). Trimming removed 7 bases at V and 5 bases at J, with 17 bases between. Germline CDR1 is MGHDK and CDR2 is SYGVNS. The CDR3 contains 14 residues. Here the CDR3 DNA reads TGTGCCAGCACCCCGGGGGCGGGAGACGAGACCCAGTACTTC. Translation: CASTPGAGDETQYF.

The V gene is TRBV7-9, the J gene TRBJ2-7; a weak D match, TRBD2 (6 bases). The CDR3 is made up of 13 amino acids. The germline V and J ends were trimmed by 5 bases and 2 bases, with 10 bases remaining between them. Germline V gene sequence: CDR1 SEHNR, CDR2 FQNEAQ (reference sequence). CDR3 nucleotide sequence: TGTGCCAGCAGCCCGACTAGTCCCTACGAGCAGTACTTC. It codes for CASSPTSPYEQYF.

The J gene is TRBJ1-4, the V gene TRBV30, with D maybe TRBD1 (6 bases). Germline values: CDR1 GTSNPN, CDR2 SVGIG (reference sequence). V was shortened by 4 bases and J by 8 bases, with 17 bases between the two germline ends. The CDR3 totals 14 residues. The DNA for the CDR3 is TGTGCCTGGACCGTAGCAGGGGAGGGAGAAAAACTGTTTTTT. Its translation is CAWTVAGEGEKLFF.

The gene calls are TRBV9 and TRBJ2-3, with TRBD2 matching 12 bases. The V gene end was trimmed by 3 bases and the J gene end by 4 bases; junction bases not matched to a gene: 6. CDR1 and CDR2 from the germline V gene are SGDLS and YYNGEE. CDR3 length equals 16 residues. CDR3 coding DNA: TGTGCCAGCAGCGCCGAACTAGCGGGGGGCCCAGATACGCAGTATTTT. Protein: CASSAELAGGPDTQYF.

The gene calls are TRBV27 and TRBJ2-2, with D tentatively TRBD1 or TRBD2 (6 bases each). Trimming cost V 2 bases and J 4 bases, with 14 bases left between them. Germline CDR1 reads MNHEY; CDR2 reads SMNVEV (reference sequence). The CDR3 runs to 16 residues. As DNA, the CDR3 is TGTGCCAGCAGTTTACACAGGGAGGATGGCACCGGGGAGCTGTTTTTT. It translates to CASSLHREDGTGELFF.

The gene calls are TRBV6-6 and TRBJ2-7; 8 nucleotides align to TRBD1. The CDR3 totals 16 residues. Germline loops: CDR1 MNHNY, CDR2 SVGAGI (reference sequence). Losses at the gene ends were 6 bases for V and 3 bases for J; bases not matched to a gene: 13. CDR3 in amino acids: CASSPQGQGAIYEQYF. The DNA of the CDR3 is TGTGCCAGCAGCCCTCAAGGACAGGGTGCTATCTACGAGCAGTACTTC.

The rearrangement joins TRBV6-4 to TRBJ2-1; possible D gene TRBD2, 6 bases. From germline, CDR1 is MRHNA and CDR2 SNTAGT. The CDR3 has 15 residues. Trimming shortened V by 2 bases and J by 0 bases, and 8 bases separated the two germline ends. The CDR3 DNA reads as TGTGCCAGCAGTGACGCGGGGAGCTCCTACAATGAGCAGTTCTTC. It codes for CASSDAGSSYNEQFF.

The chain recombines TRBV13 with TRBJ2-5; 11 positions match TRBD1. The CDR3 sequence is 17 residues long. Per germline, CDR1 PRHDT and CDR2 FYEKMQ (reference sequence). The J segment lost 5 bases and the V segment lost 5 bases, leaving 13 bases of the junction unmatched. CDR3 in amino acids: CASSPSPGTGGEETQYF. DNA for the CDR3: TGTGCCAGCAGCCCATCACCCGGGACAGGGGGTGAGGAGACCCAGTACTTC.

CDR3 in DNA: TGTGCCAGCAGCCCTCCGGGGTTTAATGAAAAACTGTTTTTT. Translated, it gives CASSPPGFNEKLFF. The chain recombines TRBV6-6 with TRBJ1-4, with D hard to call. Germline assignment: CDR1 MNHNY and CDR2 SVGAGI (reference sequence). This CDR3 is built from 14 residues. The V and J ends lost 6 bases and 4 bases respectively, with 12 bases between them.

This chain uses TRBV2 with TRBJ2-1; D is undetermined. The CDR3 covers 13 residues. V gave up 3 bases and J gave up 5 bases, with 8 bases separating them. In germline, CDR1 is SNHLY, CDR2 FYNNEI. For the CDR3, the DNA is TGTGCCAGCAGTGATTGGCTAAACAATGAGCAGTTCTTC. This codes for CASSDWLNNEQFF.

This clone was seen once. V and J are TRBV28 and TRBJ2-5; D might be TRBD2 (7 bases). The V gene lost 7 bases and the J gene lost 2 bases, with 17 bases spanning the gap. CDR1 MDHEN and CDR2 SYDVKM come from the germline V gene. This CDR3 is built from 15 residues. In DNA form, the CDR3 reads TGTGCCAGCACTCTCGGAGGGGGGGGACAAGAGACCCAGTACTTC. Protein: CASTLGGGGQETQYF. Full variable domain (outside the CDR3, taken from reference TRBV28 and TRBJ2-5): DVKVTQSSRYLVKRTGEKVFLECVQDMDHENMFWYRQDPGLGLRLIYFSYDVKMKEKGDIPEGYSVSREKKERFSLILESASTNQTSMYLCASTLGGGGQETQYFGPGTRLLVL.

The chain carries TRBV27 and TRBJ1-5; 9 nucleotides align to TRBD1. CDR3 length equals 14 residues. Per germline, CDR1 MNHEY and CDR2 SMNVEV (reference sequence). Trimming cost V 6 bases and J 3 bases; bases outside gene matches: 3. CDR3 region: CASRLQGANQPQHF. CDR3 DNA: TGTGCCAGCAGATTACAGGGGGCCAATCAGCCCCAGCATTTT.

V usage is TRBV6-6 and J usage is TRBJ2-2, with no clear D. Germline lookup yields CDR1 MNHNY and CDR2 SVGAGI (reference sequence). The CDR3 contains 12 residues. V gave up 0 bases and J gave up 11 bases, with 7 bases separating them. CDR3 bases: TGTGCCAGCAGTTACTCGTTAGACGAGCTGTTTTTT. Amino acids: CASSYSLDELFF.

This clone has only one observation. The rearrangement uses TRBV4-3 and TRBJ1-3; tentatively, D is TRBD1 (5 bases). CDR1 is LGHNA, CDR2 YSLEER, per germline. The CDR3 has 17 residues. Trimming shortened V by 0 bases and J by 0 bases, and 12 bases separated the two germline ends. Here the CDR3 DNA reads TGCGCCAGCAGCCAAGACCCGGCAGGGAGCTCTGGAAACACCATATATTTT. This encodes CASSQDPAGSSGNTIYF.

Note on this clone: The same CDR3 also results from other DNA sequences found in this sample. The chain couples TRBV6-5 to TRBJ2-1, with D unclear. Germline V CDR1 and CDR2: MNHEY, SVGAGI. CDR3 size: 13 residues. The ends were cut back, 0 bases at V and 5 bases at J, with 5 bases in the middle. The CDR3 region has the DNA TGTGCCAGCAGTTACTCTCTAAACAATGAGCAGTTCTTC. This sequence encodes CASSYSLNNEQFF.

Note on this clone: The sample holds other DNA sequences that translate to the same CDR3. The chain recombines TRBV7-8 with TRBJ2-7, with D possibly called TRBD1 or TRBD2 (5 bases each). The CDR3 totals 14 residues. Trimming shortened V by 5 bases and J by 3 bases, and 14 bases separated the two germline ends. Looked up from germline, CDR1 is SGHVS and CDR2 is FQNEAQ. In nucleotides, the CDR3 is TGTGCCAGCAGCCCCCTCGCAGGGAGCTACGAGCAGTACTTC. It specifies CASSPLAGSYEQYF.

The gene calls are TRBV7-2 and TRBJ2-1, with D unclear. Germline V gene data show CDR1 as SGHTA and CDR2 as FQGNSA. V was clipped by 0 bases and J by 8 bases, with 5 bases between them. There are 12 residues in the CDR3. The CDR3 is CASSLAQYEQFF. The CDR3 DNA reads TGTGCCAGCAGCTTAGCGCAATATGAGCAGTTCTTC.

A note on this clone: The sample holds other DNA sequences that translate to the same CDR3. This chain uses TRBV5-4 with TRBJ1-1, with TRBD1 identical over 7 bases. The CDR3 sequence is 14 residues long. Germline trimming cut 4 bases from V and 2 bases from J; bases unmatched to any gene: 5. CDR1 and CDR2 (germline): SGHNT, YYREEE (reference sequence). The CDR3 bases are TGTGCCAGCAGCCCCTACAGGGGAAACACTGAAGCTTTCTTT. Translated: CASSPYRGNTEAFF.